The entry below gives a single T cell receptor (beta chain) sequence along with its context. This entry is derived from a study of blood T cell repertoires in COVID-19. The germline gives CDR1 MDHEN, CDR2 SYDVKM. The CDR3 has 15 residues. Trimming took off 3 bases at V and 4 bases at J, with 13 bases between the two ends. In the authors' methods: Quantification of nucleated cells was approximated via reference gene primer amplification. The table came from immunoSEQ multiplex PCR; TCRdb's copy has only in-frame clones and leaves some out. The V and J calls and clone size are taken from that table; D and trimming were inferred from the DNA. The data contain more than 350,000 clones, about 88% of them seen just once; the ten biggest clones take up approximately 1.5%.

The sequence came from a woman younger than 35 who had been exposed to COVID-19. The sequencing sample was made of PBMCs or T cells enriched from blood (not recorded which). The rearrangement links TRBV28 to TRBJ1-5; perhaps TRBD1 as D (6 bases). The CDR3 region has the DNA TGTGCCAGCAGTTTTATGGCGACAGGAAATCAGCCCCAGCATTTT. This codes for CASSFMATGNQPQHF.